Below are 29 T cell receptor beta chains sequenced from a single sample in a study of T cells after yellow fever vaccination. TCRdb independently ran MiXCR on the 5' RACE reads; one entry per CDR3 protein. The sample holds under 600,000 distinct CDR3 sequences, approximately 13% seen once. The source was PBMCs, collected on the day of the yellow fever booster vaccination. The receptors originated from a man aged 30-40 years who received the YFV17D yellow fever vaccine.

CDR3 region: CASSYPMDEQFF. The CDR3 DNA reads as TGTGCCAGCAGTTACCCGATGGATGAGCAGTTCTTC. This chain links TRBV6-5 with TRBJ2-1; D gene ambiguous. Germline loops: CDR1 MNHEY, CDR2 SVGAGI. The CDR3 length is 12 residues. V was shortened by 2 bases and J by 8 bases, with 7 bases between the two germline ends.

The chain combines TRBV7-9 with TRBJ1-6, with 7 bases aligning to TRBD1. Germline V gene sequence: CDR1 SEHNR, CDR2 FQNEAQ (reference sequence). This CDR3 spans 15 amino acids. With V trimmed by 5 bases and J by 6 bases, 7 bases remained unmatched. The CDR3 region is CASSRSSGGNSPLHF. The CDR3 DNA sequence: TGTGCCAGCAGCCGAAGCTCAGGGGGTAATTCACCCCTCCACTTT.

The chain employs TRBV19 and TRBJ1-5; unclear D gene. Germline-derived CDR1 and CDR2 are LNHDA and SQIVND (reference sequence). Deletions cut 3 bases from V and 4 bases from J, with 7 bases between. The CDR3 runs 13 residues. CDR3: CASSIPGNQPQHF. CDR3 nucleotides: TGTGCCAGTAGTATCCCGGGAAATCAGCCCCAGCATTTT. Together with reference TRBV19 and TRBJ1-5, the CDR3 gives the full variable domain: DGGITQSPKYLFRKEGQNVTLSCEQNLNHDAMYWYRQDPGQGLRLIYYSQIVNDFQKGDIAEGYSVSREKKESFPLTVTSAQKNPTAFYLCASSIPGNQPQHFGDGTRLSIL.

The sample holds a few counts of this clonotype. This chain connects TRBV12-5 to TRBJ2-1, with D unresolved. The CDR3 loop spans 13 amino acids. CDR1 LGHNT and CDR2 FRNRAP come from the germline V gene. V was trimmed by 3 bases and J by 7 bases, leaving 10 bases between them. CDR3 protein: CASGFMGWNEQFF. The CDR3, as DNA: TGTGCTAGTGGTTTCATGGGATGGAATGAGCAGTTCTTC.

The chain carries TRBV4-3 and TRBJ2-2, with 10 bases fitting TRBD2. The germline gives CDR1 LGHNA, CDR2 YSLEER. This CDR3 is 17 amino acids long. V shed 1 base and J 4 bases; nucleotides not matched to a gene: 6. This CDR3 is CASSQVIAGGTTGELFF. CDR3 DNA: TGCGCCAGCAGCCAAGTTATAGCGGGAGGAACCACCGGGGAGCTGTTTTTT.

DNA for the CDR3: TGCGCCAGCAGCTTGGCCTCAGGACCTCTCTCCTACGAGCAGTACTTC. It encodes CASSLASGPLSYEQYF. The chain joins TRBV5-1 to TRBJ2-7, with D unclear. Germline V lookup: CDR1 SGHRS, CDR2 YFSETQ. With 0 bases removed from V and 0 bases from J, the gap between germline ends came to 13 bases. The CDR3 contains 16 residues.

This clonotype has just a few counts. The V gene is TRBV18, the J gene TRBJ2-5, with unresolved D. Germline V gene data show CDR1 as KGHSH and CDR2 as LQKENI. CDR3 length equals 14 residues. Trimming took off 1 base at V and 2 bases at J, with 8 bases between the two ends. Written as DNA, the CDR3 is TGTGCCAGCTCACCACGGGTTTCACAAGAGACCCAGTACTTC. As protein: CASSPRVSQETQYF.

The V gene is TRBV19, the J gene TRBJ2-1; D unresolved. V lost 9 bases and J lost 3, with 6 bases in between. This CDR3 is 11 amino acids long. CDR1 is LNHDA, CDR2 SQIVND, per germline (reference sequence). In DNA form, the CDR3 reads TGTGCCAGCAAGGACTACAATGAGCAGTTCTTC. Residues: CASKDYNEQFF.

The chain joins TRBV5-1 to TRBJ2-3; D gene uncertain. CDR3 size: 13 residues. The V end was cut by 5 bases, the J end by 5 bases, with 12 bases between. The germline CDR1 and CDR2 sequences are SGHRS and YFSETQ. The DNA of the CDR3 is TGCGCCAGCAGAGGAAGGCATGTAGATACGCAGTATTTT. Amino acids: CASRGRHVDTQYF.

This clonotype was seen more than once but under ten times. The chain uses TRBV7-3 and TRBJ2-3; a weak D match, TRBD1 (6 bases). V was trimmed by 1 base and J by 2 bases, leaving 10 bases between them. Germline V CDR1 and CDR2: SGHTA, FQGTGA. The CDR3 has 15 amino acids. CDR3 residues: CASSLRRQDTDTQYF. In nucleotides, the CDR3 is TGTGCCAGCAGCTTAAGGCGACAGGACACAGATACGCAGTATTTT.

This clonotype has just a few counts. The chain recombines TRBV5-1 with TRBJ2-2, with a weak D call TRBD2 (6 bases). The CDR3 has 16 residues. V dropped 2 bases and J dropped 3 bases, with 14 bases sitting between them. Germline lookup yields CDR1 SGHRS and CDR2 YFSETQ. The CDR3 sequence: CASSFEGGTYTGELFF. Written as DNA, the CDR3 is TGCGCCAGCAGCTTCGAGGGCGGGACCTACACCGGGGAGCTGTTTTTT. Full variable domain (outside the CDR3, taken from reference TRBV5-1 and TRBJ2-2): KAGVTQTPRYLIKTRGQQVTLSCSPISGHRSVSWYQQTPGQGLQFLFEYFSETQRNKGNFPGRFSGRQFSNSRSEMNVSTLELGDSALYLCASSFEGGTYTGELFFGEGSRLTVL.

This clonotype was recorded many times. V and J are TRBV7-2 and TRBJ2-5; unclear D gene. CDR3 length equals 14 residues. Looked up from germline, CDR1 is SGHTA and CDR2 is FQGNSA. Trimming removed 1 base at V and 5 bases at J, with 11 bases between. The CDR3, as DNA: TGTGCCAGCAGCTTAGTTGGGTTATTGGAGACCCAGTACTTC. Translation: CASSLVGLLETQYF.

The rearrangement uses TRBV10-2 and TRBJ2-5, with 8 bases that match TRBD2. There are 13 residues in the CDR3. Trimming at V came to 7 bases and at J to 3 bases, leaving 4 bases not matched to a gene. Germline V gives CDR1 WSHSY, CDR2 SAAADI. The CDR3 DNA follows: TGCGCCAGCAAAACTAGCGGAGAAGAGACCCAGTACTTC. This encodes CASKTSGEETQYF.

This clonotype has just a few counts. J is TRBJ2-2 and V is TRBV2; tentative D call: TRBD1 (5 bases). This CDR3 is built from 13 residues. CDR1 SNHLY and CDR2 FYNNEI come from the germline V gene. V lost 6 bases and J lost 5, with 10 bases in between. Here the CDR3 reads CASRADSTGELFF. DNA of the CDR3: TGTGCCAGCAGGGCCGACAGTACCGGGGAGCTGTTTTTT.

This clonotype was observed a few times. V is TRBV10-2 and J is TRBJ2-7; D might be TRBD2 (6 bases). Per the germline V gene, CDR1 is WSHSY and CDR2 is SAAADI. The CDR3 totals 15 residues. Trimming removed 6 bases from V and 3 bases from J, with 18 bases in between. In nucleotides, the CDR3 is TGCGCCAGCAGCGTTAGCGGAGGAGGTAACTACGAGCAGTACTTC. Protein sequence: CASSVSGGGNYEQYF.

This clonotype occurred a few times. The V call is TRBV5-5, the J call TRBJ1-5; 7 bases are shared with TRBD1. Germline V CDR1 and CDR2: SGHKS, YYEKEE (reference sequence). Trimming at V came to 5 bases and at J to 2 bases, leaving 7 bases not matched to a gene. The CDR3 length is 15 residues. In nucleotides, the CDR3 is TGTGCCAGCAGACCCACAGGGGCGGGCAATCAGCCCCAGCATTTT. Translated: CASRPTGAGNQPQHF. The complete variable domain, with remaining parts taken from reference TRBV5-5 and TRBJ1-5, reads DAGVTQSPTHLIKTRGQQVTLRCSPISGHKSVSWYQQVLGQGPQFIFQYYEKEERGRGNFPDRFSARQFPNYSSELNVNALLLGDSALYLCASRPTGAGNQPQHFGDGTRLSIL.

J is TRBJ2-3 and V is TRBV12-3 or TRBV12-4; 9 bases align to TRBD1. V lost 1 base and J lost 5; bases outside the gene matches: 4. The CDR3 is 15 residues long. The CDR3 DNA reads as TGTGCCAGCAGTTTAGACAGGGGGCGCAGAGATACGCAGTATTTT. Residues: CASSLDRGRRDTQYF.

The chain couples TRBV18 to TRBJ2-7; D possibly corresponds to TRBD2 (6 bases). Germline values: CDR1 KGHSH, CDR2 LQKENI. The V gene lost 3 bases and the J gene lost 4 bases, with 13 bases spanning the gap. The CDR3 totals 14 residues. The CDR3 spells CASSPGGRAYEQYF. The DNA for the CDR3 is TGTGCCAGCTCACCCGGAGGGCGCGCTTACGAGCAGTACTTC.

This clonotype has only a few counts. The V and J genes are TRBV12-3 or TRBV12-4 and TRBJ2-1; 14 nucleotides line up with TRBD2. There are 17 residues in the CDR3. The trim removed 3 bases at V and 6 bases at J, leaving 7 bases unmatched. CDR3 nucleotides: TGTGCCAGCAGTTTGGGGACTAGCGGGAGTTTGGGCAATGAGCAGTTCTTC. It yields the protein CASSLGTSGSLGNEQFF.

In its sample, this clonotype was seen a few times. The chain has TRBV7-9 and TRBJ2-2; 9 nucleotides agree with TRBD2. From germline, CDR1 is SEHNR and CDR2 FQNEAQ (reference sequence). The junction had 11 bases not matched to a gene; V was cut back by 2 bases and J by 7 bases. This CDR3 region has 17 residues. The CDR3 loop is CASSLRAGGRARGELFF. The CDR3 DNA reads TGTGCCAGCAGCTTAAGAGCTGGCGGGAGGGCCCGCGGGGAGCTGTTTTTT.

This clonotype showed up just a few times. The V call is TRBV29-1, the J call TRBJ2-2, with D unclear. The V and J ends lost 3 bases and 3 bases respectively, with 11 bases between them. The CDR3 length is 14 residues. Germline CDR1 is SQVTM and CDR2 is ANQGSEA. CDR3 in DNA: TGCAGCGTTGATTTGGCAGACTACACCGGGGAGCTGTTTTTT. This codes for CSVDLADYTGELFF.

The chain is built from TRBV20-1 and TRBJ2-3, with 8 bases lining up with TRBD1. This CDR3 is built from 14 residues. Germline V gene lookup returns CDR1 DFQATT and CDR2 SNEGSKA (reference sequence). V lost 5 bases and J lost 5; bases outside the gene matches: 9. The CDR3 DNA follows: TGCAGTGCTCCAAGATACAGGGGGGAAGATACGCAGTATTTT. Translating gives CSAPRYRGEDTQYF.

This chain uses TRBV7-6 with TRBJ2-3; D is unclear. The CDR3 runs 13 residues. Germline V gene data show CDR1 as SGHVS and CDR2 as FNYEAQ. The V end lost 2 bases, the J end lost 6 bases, and 9 bases lay between the germline ends. The CDR3 sequence: CASSLTWPDTQYF. The CDR3 DNA reads TGTGCCAGCAGCTTAACATGGCCGGATACGCAGTATTTT. The full variable domain, completed using reference TRBV7-6 and TRBJ2-3, is GAGVSQSPRYKVTKRGQDVALRCDPISGHVSLYWYRQALGQGPEFLTYFNYEAQQDKSGLPNDRFSAERPEGSISTLTIQRTEQRDSAMYRCASSLTWPDTQYFGPGTRLTVL.

In its sample, this clonotype was seen a few times. The V call is TRBV3-1, the J call TRBJ2-1; 10 bases agree with TRBD2. The V and J ends lost 3 bases and 1 base, in that order; junction bases with no gene match: 3. CDR1 is LGHDT and CDR2 is YNNKEL in the germline V gene (reference sequence). This CDR3 spans 16 amino acids. Written as DNA, the CDR3 is TGTGCCAGCAGCCACCTAGCGGGAGCTTCCTACAATGAGCAGTTCTTC. As protein: CASSHLAGASYNEQFF.

A few counts support this clonotype. CDR3 sequence (DNA): TGTGCCAGCTCACCACCGGGGAAAGGGACTAGCGGTTACAATGAGCAGTTCTTC. As protein: CASSPPGKGTSGYNEQFF. The V and J genes are TRBV18 and TRBJ2-1, with TRBD2 matching over 11 bases. The CDR3 sequence is 18 residues long. Germline V gene data show CDR1 as KGHSH and CDR2 as LQKENI. V was pared by 0 bases and J by 4 bases, with 8 bases of the junction left unmatched.

The J gene is TRBJ2-7, the V gene TRBV7-2; 7 bases line up with TRBD2. The CDR3 is 17 amino acids. Germline assignment: CDR1 SGHTA and CDR2 FQGNSA. V lost 5 bases and J lost 5; bases outside the gene matches: 18. Here the CDR3 DNA reads TGTGCCAGCAGCGACCAATGGGGAACTAGCGCGTCGGACGAGCAGTACTTC. Its translation is CASSDQWGTSASDEQYF.

This clonotype was counted only a few times. The chain recombines TRBV4-2 with TRBJ2-2, with D maybe TRBD2 (6 bases). The CDR3 runs to 15 residues. Germline V gene data show CDR1 as LGHNA and CDR2 as YNFKEQ. V lost 1 base and J lost 1, with 7 bases in between. The CDR3 DNA reads as TGTGCCAGCAGCCAAGGGAGGGTGAACACCGGGGAGCTGTTTTTT. Encoded protein: CASSQGRVNTGELFF.

The table lists this clonotype with a few counts. The CDR3 protein is CASTLGWGAQPYEQYF. CDR3 nucleotide sequence: TGCGCCAGCACCCTAGGGTGGGGGGCCCAACCCTACGAGCAGTACTTC. The chain uses TRBV23-1 and TRBJ2-7; D tentatively fits TRBD1 or TRBD2 (6 bases each). TRBV23-1 falls under the ORF class, with uncertain function. This CDR3 has 16 residues. The V and J ends lost 7 bases and 2 bases respectively, with 21 bases between them.

This chain uses TRBV11-2 with TRBJ2-5; 10 bases line up with TRBD2. The CDR3 sequence is 18 residues long. The J segment lost 2 bases and the V segment lost 5 bases, leaving 14 bases of the junction unmatched. Germline V gene lookup returns CDR1 SGHAT and CDR2 FQNNGV. In nucleotides, the CDR3 is TGTGCCAGCAGCGTCCGGACTAGCGGAAACCCCGGGCAAGAGACCCAGTACTTC. Residues: CASSVRTSGNPGQETQYF.